This T cell receptor beta chain is from a study of radiotherapy plus CTLA-4 blockade in lung cancer. The overall study: An objective response was seen in around 17% of patients, and disease control in around 33%.

The study, taken as a whole, reports: Once radiotherapy plus ipilimumab had been given, TCR clones derived from tumor expanded in blood.

The repertoire was sequenced with immunoSEQ multiplex PCR; TCRdb's copy has only in-frame clones and lacks some. The sample lists 12,000 to 15,000 clones, roughly two thirds seen once, with approximately 53% in the top ten. Concerning this clone itself: The antigen is not known.

The sample was peripheral blood, taken from a patient treated with radiotherapy plus ipilimumab. The source of this sequence is a human donor with non-small cell lung cancer whose response to radiotherapy plus ipilimumab could not be evaluated.

The CDR3 reads CASSSTGVGAEAFF. As DNA, the CDR3 is TGTGCCAGCAGTTCGACAGGGGTAGGGGCTGAAGCTTTCTTT. The chain is built from TRBV6-5 and TRBJ1-1, with 8 bases lining up with TRBD1. The V and J ends lost 4 bases and 6 bases, in that order; junction bases with no gene match: 7. The germline V gene encodes CDR1 MNHEY and CDR2 SVGAGI. The CDR3 loop spans 14 amino acids.